This T cell receptor (beta chain) was sequenced during a study of T cell responses to AZD1222 COVID-19 vaccine. Regarding the study as a whole: Sampled repertoires all dated from after the peak T cell response. Unmutated regions of variants are reportedly targeted by nearly half of spike-specific TCRs. Just 5 to 7 AZD1222 recipients tested seropositive at baseline. Most donors were white British, females outnumbered males, and clonal diversity was possibly underestimated.

Comment on this clone: Its antigen is not known.

Measured with immunoSEQ multiplex PCR; TCRdb has only the in-frame clones, and not every one. Among about 110,000 clones listed, 70% to 90% were seen once. Sequences were derived from peripheral blood, sampled 28 days after the second AZD1222 dose. The receptor was derived from an adult who received the AZD1222 COVID-19 vaccine.

The chain's CDR3 is CASRAGQGRVSPLHF. CDR3 DNA sequence: TGTGCCAGCAGGGCCGGACAGGGACGGGTTTCACCCCTCCACTTT. The chain joins TRBV28 to TRBJ1-6, with 8 bases identical to TRBD1. This CDR3 has 15 residues. Germline-derived CDR1 and CDR2 are MDHEN and SYDVKM. The ends lost 6 bases at V and 9 bases at J; junction bases unmatched: 10.